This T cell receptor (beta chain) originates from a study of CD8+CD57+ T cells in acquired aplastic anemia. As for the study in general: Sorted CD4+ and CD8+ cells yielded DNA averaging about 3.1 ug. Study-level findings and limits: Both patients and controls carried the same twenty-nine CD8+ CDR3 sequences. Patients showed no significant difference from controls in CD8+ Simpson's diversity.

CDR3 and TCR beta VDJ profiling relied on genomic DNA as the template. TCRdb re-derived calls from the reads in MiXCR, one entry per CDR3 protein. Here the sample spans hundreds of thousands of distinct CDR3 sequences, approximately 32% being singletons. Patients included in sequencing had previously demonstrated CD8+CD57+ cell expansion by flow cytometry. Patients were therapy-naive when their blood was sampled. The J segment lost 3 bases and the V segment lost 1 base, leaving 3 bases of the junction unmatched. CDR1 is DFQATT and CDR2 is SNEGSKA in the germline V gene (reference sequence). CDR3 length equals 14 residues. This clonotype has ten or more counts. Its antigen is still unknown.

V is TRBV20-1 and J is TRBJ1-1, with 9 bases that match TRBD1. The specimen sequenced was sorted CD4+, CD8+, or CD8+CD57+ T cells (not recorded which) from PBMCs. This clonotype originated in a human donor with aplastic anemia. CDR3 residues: CSARGGTGYTEAFF. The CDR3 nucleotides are TGCAGTGCTAGAGGCGGGACAGGGTACACTGAAGCTTTCTTT.